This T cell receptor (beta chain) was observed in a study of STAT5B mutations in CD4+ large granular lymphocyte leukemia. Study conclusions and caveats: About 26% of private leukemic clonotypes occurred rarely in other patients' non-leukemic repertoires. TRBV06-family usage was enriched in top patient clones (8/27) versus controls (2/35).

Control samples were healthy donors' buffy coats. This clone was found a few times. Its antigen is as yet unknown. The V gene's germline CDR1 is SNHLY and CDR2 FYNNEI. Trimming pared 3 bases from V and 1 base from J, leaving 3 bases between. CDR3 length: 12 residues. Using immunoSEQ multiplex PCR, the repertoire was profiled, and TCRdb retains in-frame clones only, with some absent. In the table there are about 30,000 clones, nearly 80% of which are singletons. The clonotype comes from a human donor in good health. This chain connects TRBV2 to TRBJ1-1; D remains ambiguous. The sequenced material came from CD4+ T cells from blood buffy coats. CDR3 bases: TGTGCCAGCAGTGAGCAGAACACTGAAGCTTTCTTT. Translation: CASSEQNTEAFF.